This T cell receptor beta chain is drawn from a study of CD8+CD57+ T cells in acquired aplastic anemia. Profiling of TCR beta VDJ combinations and CDR3 sequences used genomic DNA as template. TCRdb re-analysed the reads in MiXCR, keeping a single row per CDR3 protein. The sample has about 190,000 distinct CDR3 sequences, approximately 49% seen once; the top ten hold approximately 15%. Sequences were obtained from sorted CD4+, CD8+, or CD8+CD57+ T cells (not recorded which) from PBMCs. The TCR originated in a human donor in good health, serving as a control.

The CDR3 DNA reads as TGTGCCAGTAGTAAAGGAGGGATGAACACTGAAGCTTTCTTT. This translates into CASSKGGMNTEAFF. The chain uses TRBV19 and TRBJ1-1; D is ambiguous. Per the germline V gene, CDR1 is LNHDA and CDR2 is SQIVND (reference sequence). V lost 4 bases and J lost 0, with 9 bases in between. The CDR3 is 14 amino acids.